A selection of T cell receptor beta chains follows, all from one sample in a study of blood T cells in healthy people across ages. TCRdb re-derived calls from the 5' RACE reads in MiXCR, one entry per CDR3 protein. The sample records 1.2 million to 1.5 million distinct CDR3 sequences, 42% being singletons. Material for sequencing was blood. Receptor source: a woman aged 18-35 years in good health. Each CDR3 is given with its conserved first and last residue. A D gene is named only where the DNA matches it firmly. Rows may omit the clone size; those that give it use once, few, many or a size class.

v_call	d_call	j_call	clone_size	cdr3_nt	cdr3_aa
TRBV3-1	-	TRBJ2-6	-	TGTGCCAGCAGCAGACGAGGGGCCAACGTCCCGACTTTC	CASSRRGANVPTF
TRBV9	TRBD2	TRBJ2-7	-	TGTGCCAGCAGCGTCCTAGCGGGGGGCTCCTGCGAGCAGTACTTC	CASSVLAGGSCEQYF
TRBV6-2/TRBV6-3	-	TRBJ2-7	few	TGTGCCAGCAGCACGTCCCGCGCATCCTACGAGCAGTACTTC	CASSTSRASYEQYF
TRBV5-1	TRBD2	TRBJ2-7	few	TGCGCCAGCAGTGAACTAGCGGGAGGGTCCTACGAGCAGTACTTC	CASSELAGGSYEQYF
TRBV6-5	-	TRBJ1-4	few	TGTGCCAGCAGTAATGCCGGGGGTGAAAAACTGTTTTTT	CASSNAGGEKLFF
TRBV21-1	-	TRBJ1-1	few	TGTGCCAGGCGACCAGGAGCTTTCTTT	CARRPGAFF
TRBV28	-	TRBJ2-1	-	TGTGCCAGCAGTTTCTCTGGGGGGCGGTACAATGAGCAGTTCTTC	CASSFSGGRYNEQFF
TRBV12-3/TRBV12-4	-	TRBJ1-1	-	TGTACCAGCAGTCCCCTCAGTCTGGCTTTCTTT	CTSSPLSLAFF
TRBV29-1	-	TRBJ2-5	-	TGCAGCGTTGAAGAGATAAGCGGATCCGTTCGGTACTTC	CSVEEISGSVRYF
TRBV27	TRBD1	TRBJ2-1	-	TGTGCCAGCAGTCCCCCCGGGACAGGGAAGGTCGATGAGCAGTTCTTC	CASSPPGTGKVDEQFF
TRBV6-5	TRBD2	TRBJ2-3	many	TGTGCCAGCAGTTACGGCCTATCGGGTCTAGCGGGAGGGCGAGCAGATACGCAGTATTTT	CASSYGLSGLAGGRADTQYF
TRBV3-1	-	TRBJ1-5	few	TGTGCCAGCAGCCAAGGCCCACGACCAACAACCAATCAGCCCCAGCATTTT	CASSQGPRPTTNQPQHF
TRBV5-1	-	TRBJ2-3	few	TGCGCCAGCAGATTGGTTCAAGATACGCAGTATTTT	CASRLVQDTQYF
TRBV12-3/TRBV12-4	-	TRBJ2-1	-	TGTGCCAGCAGTTTAATGGGCCGGAACAATGAGCAGTTCTTC	CASSLMGRNNEQFF
TRBV5-1	TRBD1	TRBJ1-5	-	TGCGCCAGCAGCTTGGAAGGGGGCGAGAGCAATCAGCCCCAGCATTTT	CASSLEGGESNQPQHF
TRBV9	TRBD1	TRBJ2-7	-	TGTGCCAGCAGCGCGGACAGGGTTGGGACCGAGCAGTACTTC	CASSADRVGTEQYF
TRBV20-1	-	TRBJ1-6	-	TGCAGTGCTAGAGATCCCGGCCGACCCCTCCACTTT	CSARDPGRPLHF
TRBV6-5	TRBD2	TRBJ2-7	-	TGTGCCAGCAGTTACGGGACTAGCGGGATTTACGAGCAGTACTTC	CASSYGTSGIYEQYF
TRBV10-3	TRBD2	TRBJ2-7	few	TGTGCCATCAGCAGGATAGCGGGAGAGCAGTACTTC	CAISRIAGEQYF
TRBV2	-	TRBJ1-2	once	TGTGCCACCGCTCCTGAAGGGGTTGGCGGCTACACCTTC	CATAPEGVGGYTF
TRBV10-3	-	TRBJ2-1	few	TGTGCCATCAGTGAGCCTGGGACTCTCAATGAGCAGTTCTTC	CAISEPGTLNEQFF
TRBV4-2	-	TRBJ2-2	-	TGTGCCAGCGGATCGTTGGAAGGCCGGACCGGGGAGCTGTTTTTT	CASGSLEGRTGELFF
TRBV5-1	TRBD1	TRBJ2-7	-	TGCGCCAGCAGCCGCGGGACAGGCGCTACCTACGAGCAGTACTTC	CASSRGTGATYEQYF